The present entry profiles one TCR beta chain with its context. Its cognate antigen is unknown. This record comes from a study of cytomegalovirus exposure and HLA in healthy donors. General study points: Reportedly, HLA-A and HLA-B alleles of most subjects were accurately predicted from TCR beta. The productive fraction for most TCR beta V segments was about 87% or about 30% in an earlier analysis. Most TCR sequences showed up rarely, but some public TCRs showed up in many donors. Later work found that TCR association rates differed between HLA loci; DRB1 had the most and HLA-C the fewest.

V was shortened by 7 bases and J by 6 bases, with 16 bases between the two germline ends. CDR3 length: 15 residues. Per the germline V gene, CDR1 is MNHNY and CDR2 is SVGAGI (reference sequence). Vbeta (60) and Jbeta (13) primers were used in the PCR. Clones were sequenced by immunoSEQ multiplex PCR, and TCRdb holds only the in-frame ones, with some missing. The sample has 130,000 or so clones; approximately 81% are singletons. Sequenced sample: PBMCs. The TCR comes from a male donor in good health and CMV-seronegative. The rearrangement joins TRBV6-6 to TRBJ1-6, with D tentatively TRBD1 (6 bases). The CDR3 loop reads CASKGGGGFNSPLHF. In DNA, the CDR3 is TGTGCCAGCAAAGGAGGGGGGGGATTTAATTCACCCCTCCACTTT.